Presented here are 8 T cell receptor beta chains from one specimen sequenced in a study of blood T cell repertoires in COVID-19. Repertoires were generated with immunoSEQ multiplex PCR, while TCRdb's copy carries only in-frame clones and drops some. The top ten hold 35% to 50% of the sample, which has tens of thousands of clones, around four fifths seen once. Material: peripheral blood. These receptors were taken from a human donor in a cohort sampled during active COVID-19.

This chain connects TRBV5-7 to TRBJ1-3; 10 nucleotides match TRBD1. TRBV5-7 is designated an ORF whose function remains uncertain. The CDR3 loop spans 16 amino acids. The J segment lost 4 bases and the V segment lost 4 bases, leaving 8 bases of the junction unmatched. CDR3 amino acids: CASSARQGADGNTIYF. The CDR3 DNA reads TGTGCCAGCAGCGCAAGACAGGGGGCCGACGGAAACACCATATATTTT.

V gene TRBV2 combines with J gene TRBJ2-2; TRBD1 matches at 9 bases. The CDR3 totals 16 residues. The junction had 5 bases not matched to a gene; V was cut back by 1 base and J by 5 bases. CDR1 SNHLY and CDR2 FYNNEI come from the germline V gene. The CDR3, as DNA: TGTGCCAGCAGTGAAGGGACAGGGGTTGGGACCGGGGAGCTGTTTTTT. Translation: CASSEGTGVGTGELFF. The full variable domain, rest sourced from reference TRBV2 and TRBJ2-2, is EPEVTQTPSHQVTQMGQEVILRCVPISNHLYFYWYRQILGQKVEFLVSFYNNEISEKSEIFDDQFSVERPDGSNFTLKIRSTKLEDSAMYFCASSEGTGVGTGELFFGEGSRLTVL.

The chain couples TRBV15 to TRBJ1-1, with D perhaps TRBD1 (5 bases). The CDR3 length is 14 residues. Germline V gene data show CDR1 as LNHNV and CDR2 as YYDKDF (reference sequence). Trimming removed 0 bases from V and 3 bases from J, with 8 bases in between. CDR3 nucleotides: TGTGCCACCAGCAGAGATCCGGGGGACACTGAAGCTTTCTTT. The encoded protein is CATSRDPGDTEAFF.

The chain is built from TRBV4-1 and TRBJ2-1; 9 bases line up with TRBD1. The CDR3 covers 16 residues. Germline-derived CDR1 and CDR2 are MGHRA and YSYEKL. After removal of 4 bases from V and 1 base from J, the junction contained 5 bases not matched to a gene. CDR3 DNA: TGCGCCAGCAGCCCGCCCGGGACAGGGTCCTACAATGAGCAGTTCTTC. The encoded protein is CASSPPGTGSYNEQFF.

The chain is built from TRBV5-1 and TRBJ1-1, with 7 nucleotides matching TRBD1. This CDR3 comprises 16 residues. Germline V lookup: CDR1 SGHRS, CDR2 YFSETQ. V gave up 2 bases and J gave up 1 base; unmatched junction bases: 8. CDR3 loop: CASSFRAGGGNTEAFF. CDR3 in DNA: TGCGCCAGCAGCTTCCGGGCAGGGGGTGGGAACACTGAAGCTTTCTTT.

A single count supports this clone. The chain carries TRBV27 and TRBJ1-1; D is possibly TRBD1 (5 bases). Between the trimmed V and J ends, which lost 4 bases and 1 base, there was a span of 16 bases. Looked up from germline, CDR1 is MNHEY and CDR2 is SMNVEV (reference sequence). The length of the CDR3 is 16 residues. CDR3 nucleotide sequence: TGTGCCAGCAGTTGGCGATGGGGGGTCCCGAACACTGAAGCTTTCTTT. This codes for CASSWRWGVPNTEAFF.

In DNA, the CDR3 is TGTGCCAGCAGCTTAGGCGGGGGGGCTTATCTCTACGAGCAGTACTTC. This translates into CASSLGGGAYLYEQYF. The V and J genes are TRBV11-2 and TRBJ2-7; 9 bases match TRBD2. This CDR3 is 16 amino acids long. Germline V gene data show CDR1 as SGHAT and CDR2 as FQNNGV. V lost 1 base to trimming and J lost 3 bases; unmatched junction nucleotides: 7.

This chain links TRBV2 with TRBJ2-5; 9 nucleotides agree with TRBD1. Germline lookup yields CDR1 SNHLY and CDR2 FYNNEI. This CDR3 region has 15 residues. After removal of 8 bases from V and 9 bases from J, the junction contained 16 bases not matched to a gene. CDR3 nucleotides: TGTGCCAGCCGAACAACGGGGAAAGACAGGGGGGCCCAGTACTTC. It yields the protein CASRTTGKDRGAQYF.